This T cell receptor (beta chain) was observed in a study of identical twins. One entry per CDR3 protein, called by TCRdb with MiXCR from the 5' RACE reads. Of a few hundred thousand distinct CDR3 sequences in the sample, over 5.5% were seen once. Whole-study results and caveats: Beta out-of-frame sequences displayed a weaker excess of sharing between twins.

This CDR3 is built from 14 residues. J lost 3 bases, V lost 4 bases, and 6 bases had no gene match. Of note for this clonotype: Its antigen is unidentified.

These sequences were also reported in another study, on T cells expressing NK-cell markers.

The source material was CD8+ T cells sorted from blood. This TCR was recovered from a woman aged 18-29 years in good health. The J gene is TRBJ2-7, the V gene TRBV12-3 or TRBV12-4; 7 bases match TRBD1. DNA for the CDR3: TGTGCCAGCAGTTCGACAGGGCGGCTCTACGAGCAGTACTTC. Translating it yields CASSSTGRLYEQYF.